Presented here are 4 T cell receptor beta chains from one specimen sequenced in a study of OX40 agonist ivuxolimab in advanced cancers. Using immunoSEQ multiplex PCR, the repertoire was profiled, and TCRdb retains in-frame clones only, with some absent. The repertoire has about 27,000 clones, about 85% of them found once; the top ten carry around 50%. The starting material was CD4+ or CD8+ T cells sorted from blood, obtained in a trial of the OX40 agonist ivuxolimab. Source of these receptors: an adult with an advanced solid tumor such as melanoma, head and neck, liver or kidney cancer.

The chain uses TRBV29-1 and TRBJ2-6, with D possibly being TRBD2 (6 bases). The CDR3 is 17 amino acids. Deletions cut 4 bases from V and 5 bases from J, with 21 bases between. Germline values: CDR1 SQVTM, CDR2 ANQGSEA. For the CDR3, the DNA is TGCAGCGTTGCTTGCGGACTAATACAAAGTCGGGCCAACGTCCTGACTTTC. This gives the protein CSVACGLIQSRANVLTF.

This clone has only one observation. The chain combines TRBV28 with TRBJ1-1; D not certain. The CDR3 length is 11 residues. Germline V gene lookup returns CDR1 MDHEN and CDR2 SYDVKM. Trimming took 3 bases from V and 4 from J, leaving 3 bases between them. This CDR3 reads CASSFSTEAFF. CDR3 DNA: TGTGCCAGCAGTTTTTCCACTGAAGCTTTCTTT.

This rearrangement joins TRBV28 to TRBJ1-1; D is unresolved. Germline CDR1 is MDHEN and CDR2 is SYDVKM. V lost 3 bases to trimming and J lost 1 base, with 12 bases between them. This CDR3 has 15 amino acids. CDR3 bases: TGTGCCAGCAGTTTCGGGTCAGAGACGAACACTGAAGCTTTCTTT. This sequence encodes CASSFGSETNTEAFF.

This clone appeared a single time. The chain uses TRBV7-9 and TRBJ2-7; the D gene is possibly TRBD1 (5 bases). V was cut by 3 bases and J by 5 bases, with 11 bases left in between. The CDR3 has 13 residues. CDR1 and CDR2 (germline): SEHNR, FQNEAQ (reference sequence). In DNA form, the CDR3 reads TGTGCCAGCAGCTTTAGCACGGACAACGAGCAGTACTTC. It translates to CASSFSTDNEQYF.